The rows below give T cell receptor beta chains drawn from one sample of a study of CD8+CD57+ T cells in acquired aplastic anemia. A single record per CDR3 protein comes from TCRdb applying MiXCR to the reads. The repertoire holds around 200,000 distinct CDR3 sequences, around 50% seen once, with roughly 13% in the top ten. The sequenced material came from sorted CD4+, CD8+, or CD8+CD57+ T cells (not recorded which) from PBMCs. The receptors stem from a human donor with aplastic anemia. The CDR3 runs from the conserved cysteine through the conserved F or W. The order of the fields is D gene, V gene, clone size, J gene, CDR3 DNA, CDR3 protein. A D gene is named only where the DNA matches it firmly. Only part of the rows carry a size: once, few, many, or a class if the clone is expanded.

TRBD2	TRBV12-3/TRBV12-4	once	TRBJ2-5	TGTGCCAGCAGCAGTAGCGGGGGGGCTCCTCCGTACTTC	CASSSSGGAPPYF
.	TRBV10-3	.	TRBJ1-1	TGTGCCATCAGTGAGCAGGTGAAAACTGAAGCTTTCTTT	CAISEQVKTEAFF
.	TRBV7-3	many	TRBJ1-1	TGTGCCAGCAGTCCCCTCGGAATGAACACTGAAGCTTTCTTT	CASSPLGMNTEAFF
.	TRBV10-3	.	TRBJ2-5	TGTGCCATCAGGAACTCTAGCGTACAAGAGACCCAGTACTTC	CAIRNSSVQETQYF
.	TRBV20-1	many	TRBJ2-7	TGCAGTGCTAGAGATCACGGGCAGGGCCCTTACGAGCAGTACTTC	CSARDHGQGPYEQYF
TRBD1	TRBV20-1	many	TRBJ1-1	TGCAGTGCGGCACAGGGGGCAAGCACTGAAGCTTTCTTT	CSAAQGASTEAFF
TRBD1	TRBV7-9	.	TRBJ1-1	TGTGCCAGCCCGACAGGGGATGGGACTGAAGCTTTCTTT	CASPTGDGTEAFF
.	TRBV19	.	TRBJ2-2	TGTGCCAGTAGTGCGGCCAGGGGGAACACCGGGGAGCTGTTTTTT	CASSAARGNTGELFF
.	TRBV3-1	few	TRBJ2-6	TGTGCCAGCAGCCTACGAGGGCTCTCTGGGGCCAACGTCCTGACTTTC	CASSLRGLSGANVLTF
.	TRBV20-1	.	TRBJ1-2	TGCAGTGCTAGACAGGACGGGAGATATGGCTACACCTTC	CSARQDGRYGYTF
.	TRBV25-1	.	TRBJ1-6	TGTGCCAGCAGTGAATATTTAAGTCCTATGGGGAATTCACCCCTCCACTTT	CASSEYLSPMGNSPLHF
.	TRBV2	.	TRBJ1-4	TGTGCCAGCAATCTGGGCGGGTATGAAAAACTGTTTTTT	CASNLGGYEKLFF
.	TRBV9	.	TRBJ2-7	TGTGCCAGCAGCCCGGAGGCGGAACCTAACGAGCAGTACTTC	CASSPEAEPNEQYF
.	TRBV20-1	.	TRBJ2-7	TGCAGTGCTAGCACTGGCTACGAGCAGTACTTC	CSASTGYEQYF
.	TRBV10-2	.	TRBJ2-3	TGCGCCACCACATTGGTCCTAAGGGGCACAGATACGCAGTATTTT	CATTLVLRGTDTQYF
.	TRBV11-1	.	TRBJ2-7	TGTGCCAGCAGCTTGGAGGGGCAGGGGCGGCGGTGGGGCTCCTACGAGCAGTACTTC	CASSLEGQGRRWGSYEQYF
.	TRBV7-9	few	TRBJ1-6	TGTGCCAGCAGCCCTAGTGGAGATTCACCCCTCCACTTT	CASSPSGDSPLHF
.	TRBV20-1	.	TRBJ1-6	TGCAGTGCCAGCAGCCGGGACCACGGCAATTCACCCCTCCACTTT	CSASSRDHGNSPLHF
.	TRBV7-2	once	TRBJ2-7	TGTGCCAGCAGCTTAGCCAGTGAATACGAGCAGTACTTC	CASSLASEYEQYF
TRBD1	TRBV19	.	TRBJ1-2	TGTGCCAGTAGTCTCACGACAGGGACTAACTATGGCTACACCTTC	CASSLTTGTNYGYTF
.	TRBV20-1	.	TRBJ2-5	TGCAGTGCTAGTAGTGTAGGGCAAGAGACCCAGTACTTC	CSASSVGQETQYF
.	TRBV10-2	.	TRBJ1-1	TGCGCCAGCCGGAGGGGAGTTGGCGCTGAAGCTTTCTTC	CASRRGVGAEAFF
.	TRBV20-1	.	TRBJ2-1	TGCAGTGCTAGAAACCCGGAGGGGGCCCTCAATGAGCAGTTCTTC	CSARNPEGALNEQFF
.	TRBV24-1	.	TRBJ2-7	TGTGCCACCAGTGATGCTACGGGTGAGCAGTACTTC	CATSDATGEQYF
.	TRBV24-1	many	TRBJ2-7	TGTGCCACCAGTGACCACAGGGTCCCCTACGAGCAGTACTTC	CATSDHRVPYEQYF
TRBD1	TRBV20-1	.	TRBJ1-2	TGCAGTGCTAGAGGAAGGCGGGACAGATGGATGTATGGCTACACCTTC	CSARGRRDRWMYGYTF